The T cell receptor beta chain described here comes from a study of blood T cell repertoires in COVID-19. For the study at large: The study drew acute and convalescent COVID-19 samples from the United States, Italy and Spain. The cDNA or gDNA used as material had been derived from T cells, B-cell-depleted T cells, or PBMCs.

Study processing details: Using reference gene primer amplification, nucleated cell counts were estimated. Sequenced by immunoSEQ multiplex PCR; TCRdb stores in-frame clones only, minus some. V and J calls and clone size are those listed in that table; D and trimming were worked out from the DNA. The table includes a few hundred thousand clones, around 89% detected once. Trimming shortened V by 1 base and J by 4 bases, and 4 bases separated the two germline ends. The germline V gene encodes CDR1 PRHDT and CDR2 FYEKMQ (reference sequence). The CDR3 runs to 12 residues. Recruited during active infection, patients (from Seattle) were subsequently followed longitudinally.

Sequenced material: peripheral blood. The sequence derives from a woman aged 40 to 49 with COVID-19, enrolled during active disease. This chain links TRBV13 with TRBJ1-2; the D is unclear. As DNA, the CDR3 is TGTGCCAGCAGCTTAGAAGCCTATGGCTACACCTTC. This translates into CASSLEAYGYTF. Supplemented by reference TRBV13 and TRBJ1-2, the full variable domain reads AAGVIQSPRHLIKEKRETATLKCYPIPRHDTVYWYQQGPGQDPQFLISFYEKMQSDKGSIPDRFSAQQFSDYHSELNMSSLELGDSALYFCASSLEAYGYTFGSGTRLTVV.